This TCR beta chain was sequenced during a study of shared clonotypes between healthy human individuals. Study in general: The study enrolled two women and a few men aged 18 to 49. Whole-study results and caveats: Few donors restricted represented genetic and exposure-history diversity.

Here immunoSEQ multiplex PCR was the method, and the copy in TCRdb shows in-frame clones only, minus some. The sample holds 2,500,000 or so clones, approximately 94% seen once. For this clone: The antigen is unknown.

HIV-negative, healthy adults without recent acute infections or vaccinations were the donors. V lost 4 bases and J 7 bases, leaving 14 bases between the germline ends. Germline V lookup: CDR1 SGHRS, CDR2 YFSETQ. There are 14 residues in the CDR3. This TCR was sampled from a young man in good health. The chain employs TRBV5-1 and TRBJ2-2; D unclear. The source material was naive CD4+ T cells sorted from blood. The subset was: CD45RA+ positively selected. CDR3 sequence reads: CASSPEVLGGELFF. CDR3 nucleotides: TGCGCCAGCAGCCCTGAGGTCCTAGGCGGGGAGCTGTTTTTT.